What follows are 15 T cell receptor beta chains derived from one specimen sequenced in a study of T cell responses to AZD1222 COVID-19 vaccine (dated by TCRdb to the early 2020s). Taken with the paper, the label for time point translates to: about 28 days (+/-7) after the second vaccine dose. The method was the immunoSEQ multiplex PCR assay. TCRdb's version of the immuneACCESS table is confined to in-frame rearrangements and falls short of the full clone set. An unresolved V gene accounts for under half of the shortfall where checked; the remainder is of unknown origin. For this sample there are 130,000 or so clones; 88% appear just once. 5% to 7% of the sample goes to the ten largest clones. The sample was peripheral blood, taken 28 days after the second AZD1222 dose. The receptors come from an adult who received the AZD1222 COVID-19 vaccine.

To note about this clone: Distinct nucleotide sequences in the sample also encode this CDR3. V usage is TRBV6-5 and J usage is TRBJ2-1, with a weak D call TRBD1 (5 bases). The CDR3 is made up of 13 amino acids. Between the trimmed V and J ends, which lost 4 bases and 4 bases, there was a span of 8 bases. Germline V gene lookup returns CDR1 MNHEY and CDR2 SVGAGI. The CDR3 nucleotides are TGTGCCAGCAGTTTAGACAGTTACAATGAGCAGTTCTTC. Encoded protein: CASSLDSYNEQFF.

The V call is TRBV6-5, the J call TRBJ1-4; D perhaps matches TRBD1 (5 bases). The germline gives CDR1 MNHEY, CDR2 SVGAGI. Trimming pared 4 bases from V and 0 bases from J, leaving 12 bases between. The length of the CDR3 is 16 residues. For the CDR3, the DNA is TGTGCCAGCAGTTGGGACTACTATGCAACTAATGAAAAACTGTTTTTT. This gives the protein CASSWDYYATNEKLFF.

The chain couples TRBV28 to TRBJ1-1, with 7 bases lining up with TRBD1. This CDR3 has 14 residues. J gave up 5 bases and V 5 bases, and 8 bases lay outside the gene matches. Germline assignment: CDR1 MDHEN and CDR2 SYDVKM. The CDR3 loop is CASSPMTGLTEAFF. The CDR3 DNA reads as TGTGCCAGCAGTCCAATGACAGGGTTGACTGAAGCTTTCTTT.

The V call is TRBV19, the J call TRBJ1-2; 9 nucleotides agree with TRBD1. There are 13 residues in the CDR3. Germline CDR1 LNHDA, CDR2 SQIVND (reference sequence). Trimming cost V 7 bases and J 7 bases; bases outside gene matches: 7. CDR3: CASNSGTGSGYTF. The CDR3 DNA reads as TGTGCCAGTAACTCCGGGACAGGGAGTGGCTACACCTTC.

The chain carries TRBV16 and TRBJ1-6; 7 bases are a match to TRBD1. The CDR3 runs 16 residues. J gave up 0 bases and V 4 bases, and 3 bases lay outside the gene matches. CDR1 and CDR2 (germline): KGHSY, FQNENV. CDR3 protein: CASSLNRGSYNSPLHF. CDR3 coding DNA: TGTGCCAGCAGCCTGAACAGGGGCTCCTATAATTCACCCCTCCACTTT.

This chain links TRBV7-2 with TRBJ2-5; 13 bases agree with TRBD2. Germline V lookup: CDR1 SGHTA, CDR2 FQGNSA. V lost 4 bases to trimming and J lost 5 bases; unmatched junction nucleotides: 4. The CDR3 is 15 residues long. The CDR3 nucleotides read TGTGCCAGCAGCTCAGGGACTAGCGGGGTTGAGACCCAGTACTTC. It yields the protein CASSSGTSGVETQYF.

This clone was recorded once. The chain employs TRBV20-1 and TRBJ1-2; D might be TRBD1 (5 bases). The CDR3 contains 14 residues. Trimming pared 3 bases from V and 3 bases from J, leaving 14 bases between. Germline values: CDR1 DFQATT, CDR2 SNEGSKA (reference sequence). The CDR3 coding sequence is TGCAGTGCTAGTGTCTGGGGGGAAGACTATGGCTACACCTTC. It specifies CSASVWGEDYGYTF.

J is TRBJ2-5 and V is TRBV2; unclear D gene. Per the germline V gene, CDR1 is SNHLY and CDR2 is FYNNEI. The CDR3 totals 10 residues. V lost 7 bases and J 5 bases, leaving 5 bases between the germline ends. The CDR3 bases are TGTGCCAGCACGTCGGAGACCCAGTACTTC. Its translation: CASTSETQYF.

This clone was detected once. The chain couples TRBV7-2 to TRBJ1-4, with unresolved D. Germline V gene lookup returns CDR1 SGHTA and CDR2 FQGNSA. Trimming shortened V by 3 bases and J by 6 bases, and 14 bases separated the two germline ends. The CDR3 loop spans 15 amino acids. The CDR3 protein is CASSFLPGPDEKLFF. The DNA of the CDR3 is TGTGCCAGCAGCTTTCTTCCGGGCCCGGATGAAAAACTGTTTTTT. The full variable domain, its missing parts supplied by reference TRBV7-2 and TRBJ1-4, is GAGVSQSPSNKVTEKGKDVELRCDPISGHTALYWYRQSLGQGLEFLIYFQGNSAPDKSGLPSDRFSAERTGGSVSTLTIQRTQQEDSAVYLCASSFLPGPDEKLFFGSGTQLSVL.

V is TRBV3-1 (or the pseudogene TRBV3-2) and J is TRBJ2-3; D is unclear. The CDR3 extends over 12 amino acids. Germline CDR1 LGHDT, CDR2 YNNKEL (reference sequence). Between the trimmed V and J ends, which lost 4 bases and 6 bases, there was a span of 8 bases. DNA for the CDR3: TGTGCCAGCAGCCCAAGGGTGGATACGCAGTATTTT. It yields the protein CASSPRVDTQYF.

This clone was seen just once. V is TRBV5-1 and J is TRBJ2-2, with 7 bases matching TRBD2. The CDR3 has 17 amino acids. CDR1 is SGHRS, CDR2 YFSETQ, per germline. Trimming took 1 base from V and 1 from J; bases not matched to a gene: 7. The CDR3 nucleotides read TGCGCCAGCAGCTTGATGTGGGAGGGTCGGAACACCGGGGAGCTGTTTTTT. Amino acids: CASSLMWEGRNTGELFF.

This clone was picked up a small number of times. The chain links TRBV15 to TRBJ1-6; maybe TRBD1 (5 bases). Per the germline V gene, CDR1 is LNHNV and CDR2 is YYDKDF (reference sequence). This CDR3 region has 12 residues. Trimming cost V 0 bases and J 18 bases, with 12 bases left between them. Here the CDR3 DNA reads TGTGCCACCAGCAGAGATCGCCAGGGACCCCACTTT. This encodes CATSRDRQGPHF. Variable domain in full (rest from reference TRBV15 and TRBJ1-6): DAMVIQNPRYQVTQFGKPVTLSCSQTLNHNVMYWYQQKSSQAPKLLFHYYDKDFNNEADTPDNFQSRRPNTSFCFLDIRSPGLGDTAMYLCATSRDRQGPHFGNGTRLTVT.

The V gene is TRBV6-6, the J gene TRBJ2-2, with 7 bases matching TRBD1. Germline CDR1 reads MNHNY; CDR2 reads SVGAGI (reference sequence). This CDR3 region has 14 residues. The ends lost 9 bases at V and 7 bases at J; junction bases unmatched: 11. Here the CDR3 DNA reads TGTGCCAGTCTGACAGGGCAAGCTTTCGGGGAGCTGTTTTTT. Residues: CASLTGQAFGELFF.

The count of this clone is one. The chain carries TRBV15 and TRBJ2-2; D is perhaps TRBD2 (5 bases). This CDR3 spans 16 amino acids. Trimming stripped 1 base from V and 1 base from J, with 10 bases between. Looked up from germline, CDR1 is LNHNV and CDR2 is YYDKDF (reference sequence). The CDR3, as DNA: TGTGCCACCAGCAGAGCAGTCAGCGGGAACACCGGGGAGCTGTTTTTT. It is translated as CATSRAVSGNTGELFF.

This rearrangement joins TRBV9 to TRBJ2-7, with 8 bases lining up with TRBD1. V shed 4 bases and J 3 bases; nucleotides not matched to a gene: 6. The CDR3 has 14 residues. The germline V gene encodes CDR1 SGDLS and CDR2 YYNGEE. CDR3 nucleotide sequence: TGTGCCAGCAGCCCACAGGGGGGTCTCTACGAGCAGTACTTC. This encodes CASSPQGGLYEQYF.